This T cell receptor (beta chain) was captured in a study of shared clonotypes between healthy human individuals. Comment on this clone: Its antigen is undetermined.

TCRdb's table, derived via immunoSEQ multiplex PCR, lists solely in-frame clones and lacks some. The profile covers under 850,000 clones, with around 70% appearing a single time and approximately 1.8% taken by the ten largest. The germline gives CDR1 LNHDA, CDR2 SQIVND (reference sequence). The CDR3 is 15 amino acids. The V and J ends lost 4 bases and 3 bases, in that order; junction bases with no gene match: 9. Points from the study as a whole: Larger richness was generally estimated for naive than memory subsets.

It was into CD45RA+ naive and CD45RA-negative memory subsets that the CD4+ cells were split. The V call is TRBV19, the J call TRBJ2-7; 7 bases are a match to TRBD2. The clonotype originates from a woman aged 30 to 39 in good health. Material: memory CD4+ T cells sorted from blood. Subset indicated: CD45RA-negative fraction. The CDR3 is CASSTRLAVIYEQYF. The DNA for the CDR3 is TGTGCCAGTAGTACCCGGCTAGCGGTAATCTACGAGCAGTACTTC.